The 14 T cell receptor beta chains below were found in one sample sequenced in a study of tumor-infiltrating lymphocytes in primary liver carcinoma. The template, around 520 ng total RNA, yielded TCR beta cDNA made with a constant-region primer. Libraries covering TCR beta were generated through three nested multiplex PCR rounds (using a slightly modified ARM-PCR). A C-beta reverse primer and TRBV1-TRBV30 forward primers served in each of the first two PCR rounds, at 9 to 10 cycles apiece. TCRdb independently ran MiXCR on the multiplex PCR reads; one entry per CDR3 protein. The sample contains over 250,000 distinct CDR3 sequences, about three fifths of which appear only once. Germline DNA was extracted too, while blood RNA derived from unsorted whole blood. Material for sequencing was peripheral blood. These receptors were obtained from a young woman with primary liver carcinoma and hepatitis B virus infection.

Of note for this clonotype: Because the CDR3 is missing its conserved closing phenylalanine or tryptophan, this is likely a read error. The rearrangement uses TRBV5-5 and TRBJ1-6; D gene unclear. The CDR3 is 16 residues long. CDR1 is SGHKS and CDR2 is YYEKEE in the germline V gene (reference sequence). The germline V and J ends were trimmed by 4 bases and 0 bases, with 11 bases remaining between them. CDR3 in amino acids: CASSQGPGSYNSPLHI. In DNA, the CDR3 is TGTGCCAGCAGCCAAGGACCAGGCTCCTATAATTCACCCCTCCACATT.

This chain connects TRBV14 to TRBJ2-5; possibly TRBD1 for D (5 bases). Trimming stripped 0 bases from V and 5 bases from J, with 13 bases between. Germline V gives CDR1 SGHDN, CDR2 FVKESK. This CDR3 is built from 15 residues. The CDR3 sequence: CASSQDRARGETQYF. CDR3 coding DNA: TGTGCCAGCAGCCAAGATCGGGCTAGGGGCGAGACCCAGTACTTC.

A word on this clonotype: Just one base apart from a much larger clone, this may be a read error. The rearrangement joins TRBV29-1 to TRBJ2-1; either TRBD1 or TRBD2 may supply D (5 bases each). CDR1 is SQVTM and CDR2 is ANQGSEA in the germline V gene. Trimming cost V 6 bases and J 11 bases, with 20 bases left between them. The CDR3 sequence is 13 residues long. CDR3 bases: TGCAGCGTGGACGGGACCCTAGGACGTAAGCAGTTCTTC. It yields the protein CSVDGTLGRKQFF.

The chain joins TRBV12-3 or TRBV12-4 to TRBJ2-7; 8 bases line up with TRBD2. V lost 3 bases to trimming and J lost 6 bases; unmatched junction nucleotides: 16. The CDR3 runs to 17 residues. DNA for the CDR3: TGTGCCAGCAGTTTTCGGTCTAGCGGGCAAGGTGCTTTCGAGCAGTACTTC. Its translation is CASSFRSSGQGAFEQYF.

This clonotype was counted ten times or more. The J gene is TRBJ2-5, the V gene TRBV6-5, with D perhaps matching TRBD1 (6 bases). The CDR3 is 14 residues long. Germline V lookup: CDR1 MNHEY, CDR2 SVGAGI. V lost 7 bases and J 1 base, leaving 13 bases between the germline ends. The CDR3, as DNA: TGTGCCAGCACCCAAACAGGGTCCCAAGAGACCCAGTACTTC. It encodes CASTQTGSQETQYF.

The table lists this clonotype with a few counts. One end of the junction does not line up with germline, which may come from a read error. The chain links TRBV12-5 to TRBJ2-7; 8 positions match TRBD1. The CDR3 runs 18 residues. Germline CDR1 reads LGHNT; CDR2 reads FRNRAP. The CDR3 DNA is TGTGCTAGTGGTTTGACCACACGGACAGGGATGGCCTCCTTCGAGCAGTACTTC. Protein product: CASGLTTRTGMASFEQYF.

Points on this clonotype: A much bigger clone sits one base away, suggesting this may be a read error. The J gene is TRBJ2-7, the V gene TRBV6-2 or TRBV6-3; 10 nucleotides line up with TRBD2. Germline-derived CDR1 and CDR2 are MNHEY and SVGEGT. CDR3 length: 13 residues. For the CDR3, the DNA is TGTGCCACCTTAGCGGGAGGACCCTACGAGCACTACTTC. Translated, it gives CATLAGGPYEHYF.

Points on this clonotype: A much larger clone sits a single nucleotide away, making a read error possible. The chain joins TRBV29-1 to TRBJ2-5; D gene unclear. The germline V and J ends were trimmed by 4 bases and 5 bases, with 14 bases remaining between them. The germline CDR1 and CDR2 sequences are SQVTM and ANQGSEA. The length of the CDR3 is 13 residues. CDR3 sequence reads: CSVVTPPWETQYF. CDR3 sequence (DNA): TGCAGCGTTGTTACTCCGCCGTGGGAGACCCAGTACTTC.

On this clonotype itself: One junction end does not reproduce the germline sequence, and a read error may be involved. J is TRBJ2-1 and V is TRBV11-2; 10 bases agree with TRBD2. Germline V lookup: CDR1 SGHAT, CDR2 FQNNGV. This CDR3 has 17 amino acids. The CDR3 DNA sequence: TGTGCCAGCAGCTTCGGGACTAGCGAGTCTTCCTACAATGAGCAATTCTTC. This sequence encodes CASSFGTSESSYNEQFF.

As concerns this clonotype: Just one base apart from a much larger clone, this may be a read error. This chain joins TRBV29-1 and TRBJ1-2; D is possibly TRBD1 (6 bases). Trimming shortened V by 8 bases and J by 2 bases, and 12 bases separated the two germline ends. This CDR3 has 12 residues. CDR1 is SQVTM and CDR2 is ANQGSEA in the germline V gene. The CDR3 loop is CSIDRSNYGYTF. The CDR3 DNA follows: TGCAGCATCGACAGGTCGAACTATGGCTACACCTTC.

Concerning this clonotype: This could be a read error, since a much larger clone is one nucleotide away. The chain is built from TRBV12-3 or TRBV12-4 and TRBJ2-1; D is possibly TRBD2 (6 bases). This CDR3 comprises 13 residues. V shed 8 bases and J shed 6 bases, with 14 bases lying between them. Here the CDR3 reads CASGGAQSNEQFF. Written as DNA, the CDR3 is TGTGCCAGCGGAGGGGCCCAATCCAATGAGCAGTTCTTC.

In regard to this clonotype: A junction boundary mismatches the germline segment, possibly from a read error. In nucleotides, the CDR3 is TGTGCCAGCAGTTTCAGTGGGGACAATCTCCTTGACACAGATACGCACTATTTT. Translation gives CASSFSGDNLLDTDTHYF. The chain combines TRBV6-2 or TRBV6-3 with TRBJ2-3; TRBD1 is a possible D gene (6 bases). The CDR3 has 18 residues. Germline assignment: CDR1 MNHEY and CDR2 SVGEGT.

With respect to this clonotype: At one end the junction does not follow the germline gene, possibly because of a read error. This chain links TRBV12-3 or TRBV12-4 with TRBJ2-3, with D possibly matching TRBD2 (6 bases). The CDR3 is 16 amino acids. The CDR3, as DNA: TGTGCCAGTCGCCCCCCGGTGGGCGGGATCACAGGTACGCAGTATTTT. This translates into CASRPPVGGITGTQYF.

This chain links TRBV5-1 with TRBJ2-2, with 8 bases matching TRBD2. CDR1 is SGHRS and CDR2 is YFSETQ in the germline V gene. V lost 0 bases, J lost 4 bases, and 8 bases stayed unmatched. The CDR3 is 17 amino acids. The CDR3 nucleotides are TGCGCCAGCAGCTTGGGGTCCAGCGGGAGTGCCACCGGGGAGCTGTTTTTT. It codes for CASSLGSSGSATGELFF.